This T cell receptor beta chain was identified during a study of blood T cell repertoires in COVID-19. CDR1 is KGHSH and CDR2 is LQKENI in the germline V gene. Losses at the gene ends were 1 base for V and 1 base for J; bases not matched to a gene: 0. The CDR3 loop spans 14 amino acids. TCRdb's table, derived via immunoSEQ multiplex PCR, lists solely in-frame clones and lacks some. The profile shows 250,000 to 350,000 clones, roughly 90% of them singletons. The origin of this receptor is a man aged 55 to 70 who had recovered from COVID-19. Sequencing was carried out using PBMCs or T cells enriched from blood (not recorded which). The J gene is TRBJ1-1, the V gene TRBV18, with TRBD1 matching 7 bases. The CDR3 coding sequence is TGTGCCAGCTCACCACAGGGGGCGAACACTGAAGCTTTCTTT. Its protein is CASSPQGANTEAFF.